This T cell receptor (beta chain) was captured by sequencing in a study of blood T cells in healthy people across ages. PCR was performed a second time for roughly 7 to 11 cycles using a sample-barcoded 5' primer and a J-beta primer mix. TCRdb used MiXCR to reprocess the 5' RACE reads, holding one entry per CDR3 protein. The table shows 700,000 to 1,000,000 distinct CDR3 sequences, with 40% to 50% occurring only once. The CDR3 extends over 14 amino acids. Per the germline V gene, CDR1 is MNHEY and CDR2 is SMNVEV (reference sequence). Trimming stripped 3 bases from V and 2 bases from J, with 10 bases between.

Source material: blood. The chain has TRBV27 and TRBJ2-5, with D perhaps TRBD1 (5 bases). The sequence was collected from a man aged 55-75 years in good health. As DNA, the CDR3 is TGTGCCAGCAGTTTTTCCCAGGGTCAAGAGACCCAGTACTTC. This encodes CASSFSQGQETQYF.